What follows is one T cell receptor beta chain and its context. Sequenced by immunoSEQ multiplex PCR; TCRdb stores in-frame clones only, minus some. Among 250,000 to 300,000 clones listed, 91% were seen once. This record belongs to a study of blood T cell repertoires in COVID-19. Overall study context: The samples span acute and convalescent COVID-19 from the United States, Italy and Spain.

The germline V and J ends were trimmed by 0 bases and 5 bases, with 23 bases remaining between them. This CDR3 is 19 amino acids long. Germline CDR1 GTSNPN, CDR2 SVGIG (reference sequence). Categorization into cohorts depended on clinical history that participants reported. The sequenced sample consisted of PBMCs or T cells enriched from blood (not recorded which). The chain couples TRBV30 to TRBJ1-6; possible D gene TRBD1, 5 bases. This clonotype was obtained from a human donor in a cohort exposed to, infected with or recovered from COVID-19 (not recorded which). The donor label of this sample is uncertain. CDR3 DNA sequence: TGTGCCTGGAGTGTACCCCGACAGCTCGCCGGTCTTGATAATTCACCCCTCCACTTT. Translation gives CAWSVPRQLAGLDNSPLHF.